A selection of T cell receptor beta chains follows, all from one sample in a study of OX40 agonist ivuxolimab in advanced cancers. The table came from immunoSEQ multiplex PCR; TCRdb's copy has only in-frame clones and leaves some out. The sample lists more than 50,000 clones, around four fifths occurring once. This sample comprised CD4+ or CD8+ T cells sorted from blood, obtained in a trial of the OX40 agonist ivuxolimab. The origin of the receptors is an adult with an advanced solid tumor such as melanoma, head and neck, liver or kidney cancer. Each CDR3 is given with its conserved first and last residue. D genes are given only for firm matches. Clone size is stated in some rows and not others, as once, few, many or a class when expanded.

cdr3_nt: TGCAGTGCTCATACAGGAATTAGCCTCCACTTT; cdr3_aa: CSAHTGISLHF; d_call: .; j_call: TRBJ1-6; clone_size: once; v_call: TRBV20-1
cdr3_nt: TGTGCCAGCACTCCTCGTGGCTCCTACAATGAGCAGTTCTTC; cdr3_aa: CASTPRGSYNEQFF; d_call: .; j_call: TRBJ2-1; clone_size: .; v_call: TRBV28
cdr3_nt: TGTGCCAGCATGGGGTATAAGGGGGAGCTGTTTTTT; cdr3_aa: CASMGYKGELFF; d_call: .; j_call: TRBJ2-2; clone_size: .; v_call: TRBV28
cdr3_nt: TGTGCCAGCGAATCCGGGACAGGGGGCTCGGATGAGCAGTTCTTC; cdr3_aa: CASESGTGGSDEQFF; d_call: TRBD1; j_call: TRBJ2-1; clone_size: once; v_call: TRBV28
cdr3_nt: TGTGCCAGCAGCCCGCAGACCTACAGGGGGCGTCCGTCCGTTGAAAAACTGTTTTTT; cdr3_aa: CASSPQTYRGRPSVEKLFF; d_call: TRBD1; j_call: TRBJ1-4; clone_size: once; v_call: TRBV7-9
cdr3_nt: TGTGCCAGCAGTTGGGGACAGGGTTTTGGCTACACCTTC; cdr3_aa: CASSWGQGFGYTF; d_call: TRBD1; j_call: TRBJ1-2; clone_size: once; v_call: TRBV6-5
cdr3_nt: TGTGCCAGCAGCTTGTTTCTAGGACAGGGTGGAGAAGAGACCCAGTACTTC; cdr3_aa: CASSLFLGQGGEETQYF; d_call: TRBD1; j_call: TRBJ2-5; clone_size: .; v_call: TRBV5-6
cdr3_nt: TGTGCCACCAGCAGAGCATCCTGGGCCTCAGGAAACACCATATATTTT; cdr3_aa: CATSRASWASGNTIYF; d_call: .; j_call: TRBJ1-3; clone_size: .; v_call: TRBV15
cdr3_nt: TGTGCCAGCAGCTTATTGGGGGGACTAGCGGTCTACAATGAGCAGTTCTTC; cdr3_aa: CASSLLGGLAVYNEQFF; d_call: TRBD2; j_call: TRBJ2-1; clone_size: .; v_call: TRBV13
cdr3_nt: TGTGCCAGCAGCTTCCCTCAAGGGGGGCTAGCGGGAGCCGGGGAGCTGTTTTTT; cdr3_aa: CASSFPQGGLAGAGELFF; d_call: TRBD2; j_call: TRBJ2-2; clone_size: .; v_call: TRBV7-2
cdr3_nt: TGTGCCAGTAGCCGGGATCCCAATTCACCCCTCCACTTT; cdr3_aa: CASSRDPNSPLHF; d_call: .; j_call: TRBJ1-6; clone_size: .; v_call: TRBV19
cdr3_nt: TGTGCCAGCCGGACCGGGGTGGGCACAGATACGCAGTATTTT; cdr3_aa: CASRTGVGTDTQYF; d_call: .; j_call: TRBJ2-3; clone_size: .; v_call: TRBV6-5
cdr3_nt: TGTGCCAGCAGCCAAGAACAGTATGAAACGAACGAGCAGTACTTC; cdr3_aa: CASSQEQYETNEQYF; d_call: .; j_call: TRBJ2-7; clone_size: .; v_call: TRBV4-2
cdr3_nt: TGTGCCTGGAGCCCCGGGACAGGGAGCGAGCAGTACTTC; cdr3_aa: CAWSPGTGSEQYF; d_call: TRBD1; j_call: TRBJ2-7; clone_size: once; v_call: TRBV30
cdr3_nt: TGTGCCAGTAGTCTTGCTTTGGGGCAGGGTACGACTGAAGCTTTCTTT; cdr3_aa: CASSLALGQGTTEAFF; d_call: .; j_call: TRBJ1-1; clone_size: .; v_call: TRBV19
cdr3_nt: TGTGCCAGCAGAGGACAGGAAAGGTCCTACAATGAGCAGTTCTTC; cdr3_aa: CASRGQERSYNEQFF; d_call: TRBD1; j_call: TRBJ2-1; clone_size: .; v_call: TRBV6-1
cdr3_nt: TGCGCCAGCAGCCCCGGACTAGCGGAGTACCAAGAGACCCAGTACTTC; cdr3_aa: CASSPGLAEYQETQYF; d_call: TRBD2; j_call: TRBJ2-5; clone_size: .; v_call: TRBV4-1
cdr3_nt: TGTGCCAGCAGCTCCGGGACACGCGAGCAGTACTTC; cdr3_aa: CASSSGTREQYF; d_call: .; j_call: TRBJ2-7; clone_size: .; v_call: TRBV7-8
cdr3_nt: TGCGCCAGCAGCCAAGGTCGGGACAGGGCATACAATGAGCAGTTCTTC; cdr3_aa: CASSQGRDRAYNEQFF; d_call: TRBD1; j_call: TRBJ2-1; clone_size: .; v_call: TRBV4-1
cdr3_nt: TGTGCCAGCAGTTACGGACAGACCTCTGGAAACACCATATATTTT; cdr3_aa: CASSYGQTSGNTIYF; d_call: .; j_call: TRBJ1-3; clone_size: .; v_call: TRBV6-5
cdr3_nt: TGCGCCAGCAGCCAAGTCTCATCGGCGGGACAGGGGAACGAGCAGTACTTC; cdr3_aa: CASSQVSSAGQGNEQYF; d_call: TRBD1; j_call: TRBJ2-7; clone_size: .; v_call: TRBV4-1
cdr3_nt: TGTGCCAGCAGCTCACGTTATAGAGGGCCCACCGGGGAGCTGTTTTTT; cdr3_aa: CASSSRYRGPTGELFF; d_call: .; j_call: TRBJ2-2; clone_size: few; v_call: TRBV7-9
cdr3_nt: TGTGCCAGCAGCTTACCGAAAGGACATGAGCAGTTCTTC; cdr3_aa: CASSLPKGHEQFF; d_call: .; j_call: TRBJ2-1; clone_size: .; v_call: TRBV11-3
cdr3_nt: TGTGCCAGCAGCTTACTGCTTGTGACTAGGGGATTCCAAGAGACCCAGTACTTC; cdr3_aa: CASSLLLVTRGFQETQYF; d_call: .; j_call: TRBJ2-5; clone_size: .; v_call: TRBV7-3
cdr3_nt: TGTGCCAGCAGCTCCCGGTCGCGTCGCGGGAGGGTCGGGGATGAGCAGTTCTTC; cdr3_aa: CASSSRSRRGRVGDEQFF; d_call: TRBD2; j_call: TRBJ2-1; clone_size: few; v_call: TRBV7-8
cdr3_nt: TGTGCCAGCAGGGCGGACAGGGTCGAGCAGTACTTC; cdr3_aa: CASRADRVEQYF; d_call: TRBD1; j_call: TRBJ2-7; clone_size: .; v_call: TRBV28
cdr3_nt: TGTGCCAGCAGCTTGGCCTCGAGGGAGGATACGCAGTATTTT; cdr3_aa: CASSLASREDTQYF; d_call: .; j_call: TRBJ2-3; clone_size: .; v_call: TRBV5-4
cdr3_nt: TGTGCCACCAGCAGTCCCACGGGACCGAACCAAGAGACCCAGTACTTC; cdr3_aa: CATSSPTGPNQETQYF; d_call: .; j_call: TRBJ2-5; clone_size: .; v_call: TRBV15
cdr3_nt: TGTGCCAGCAGGCCATTGACTAGAAAGGAAGAGTACAATGAGCAGTTCTTC; cdr3_aa: CASRPLTRKEEYNEQFF; d_call: .; j_call: TRBJ2-1; clone_size: .; v_call: TRBV7-2
cdr3_nt: TGTGCCAGCAACAAAGCCACAGCCTCCCCCTTC; cdr3_aa: CASNKATASPF; d_call: .; j_call: TRBJ2-4; clone_size: .; v_call: TRBV21-1
cdr3_nt: TGCGCCAGCAGCCAAGATCGGCAGCGACCTAGCAATCAGCCCCAGCATTTT; cdr3_aa: CASSQDRQRPSNQPQHF; d_call: .; j_call: TRBJ1-5; clone_size: .; v_call: TRBV4-1
cdr3_nt: TGTGCCAGTACTCCGGGAGCGACTAACGAGCAGTACTTC; cdr3_aa: CASTPGATNEQYF; d_call: .; j_call: TRBJ2-7; clone_size: .; v_call: TRBV19
cdr3_nt: TGTGCCAGCAGCTTAGCTAGCGGGAGTAATGAGCAGTTCTTC; cdr3_aa: CASSLASGSNEQFF; d_call: TRBD2; j_call: TRBJ2-1; clone_size: .; v_call: TRBV7-9
cdr3_nt: TGTGCCAGTAGCCCAAGCTTAAACCCTTCCTACGAGCAGTACTTC; cdr3_aa: CASSPSLNPSYEQYF; d_call: .; j_call: TRBJ2-7; clone_size: .; v_call: TRBV19
cdr3_nt: TGTGCCAGCAGTTTAATATCGACACCTAGCTCCTACAATGAGCAGTTCTTC; cdr3_aa: CASSLISTPSSYNEQFF; d_call: .; j_call: TRBJ2-1; clone_size: .; v_call: TRBV28
cdr3_nt: TGTGCCAACAGCCCGGGGACAGACACCAACTATGGCTACACCTTC; cdr3_aa: CANSPGTDTNYGYTF; d_call: TRBD1; j_call: TRBJ1-2; clone_size: .; v_call: TRBV28
cdr3_nt: TGTGCCAGCAGCTTTCAAGCACTACAGGCGCCCGACATTCAGTACTTC; cdr3_aa: CASSFQALQAPDIQYF; d_call: .; j_call: TRBJ2-4; clone_size: .; v_call: TRBV7-9
cdr3_nt: TGCGCCAGCAGTGAGCGGGCGACCTACGAGCAGTACTTC; cdr3_aa: CASSERATYEQYF; d_call: .; j_call: TRBJ2-7; clone_size: few; v_call: TRBV10-1
cdr3_nt: TGTGCCATCAGTGGGGACCTTAGCGGGAGCTACGAGCAGTACTTC; cdr3_aa: CAISGDLSGSYEQYF; d_call: TRBD2; j_call: TRBJ2-7; clone_size: .; v_call: TRBV10-3
cdr3_nt: TGTGCCAGCAGCGCCAGACTAGCGGGAGGCCCTAGGGATCTGTTTTTT; cdr3_aa: CASSARLAGGPRDLFF; d_call: TRBD2; j_call: TRBJ2-2; clone_size: .; v_call: TRBV9
cdr3_nt: TGTGCCAGCAGCTTTGTCGGAGAGACCCAGTACTTC; cdr3_aa: CASSFVGETQYF; d_call: .; j_call: TRBJ2-5; clone_size: .; v_call: TRBV7-8
cdr3_nt: TGTGCCAGCAGCTTAGGGGGGAGAAACAATGAGCAGTTCTTC; cdr3_aa: CASSLGGRNNEQFF; d_call: .; j_call: TRBJ2-1; clone_size: .; v_call: TRBV7-3